The T cell receptor (beta chain) described here comes from a study of blood T cell repertoires in COVID-19. Study summary: Collection of acute and convalescent COVID-19 samples took place in the United States, Italy and Spain. From T cells, B-cell-depleted T cells, or PBMCs came the material, which was cDNA or gDNA.

Source study methods: From reference gene primer amplification, estimates of nucleated cell counts were derived. Some clones are missing from TCRdb's copy, which holds only in-frame ones; the method was immunoSEQ multiplex PCR. D and trimming were read from the DNA, whereas the V and J calls and clone size are those reported in that table. The profile covers around 140,000 clones, with about 79% appearing a single time and roughly a tenth taken by the ten largest. This receptor was obtained from a man aged 60-69 years with active or convalescent COVID-19. Sequencing used peripheral blood.

The CDR3, as DNA: TGTGCCAGCAGTTTGGGGACTAGGACAGAGACCCAGTACTTC. Translation: CASSLGTRTETQYF. V and J are TRBV28 and TRBJ2-5; 8 bases fit TRBD2. Losses at the gene ends were 3 bases for V and 4 bases for J; bases not matched to a gene: 4. In germline, CDR1 is MDHEN, CDR2 SYDVKM. The CDR3 consists of 14 residues.